This passage covers 9 T cell receptor beta chains from one sample sequenced in a study of blood T cell repertoires in COVID-19. Sequenced by immunoSEQ multiplex PCR; TCRdb stores in-frame clones only, minus some. Of roughly 72,000 clones listed, 80% were seen once; the top ten hold 15% to 20%. The sample taken for sequencing was peripheral blood. These receptors were obtained from a man in his 70s who had recovered from COVID-19.

CDR3 amino acids: CASSQAHRVYTEAFF. DNA for the CDR3: TGCGCCAGCAGCCAAGCTCACAGGGTTTACACTGAAGCTTTCTTT. The chain carries TRBV4-1 and TRBJ1-1, with D possibly being TRBD1 (6 bases). Germline V gene data show CDR1 as MGHRA and CDR2 as YSYEKL. With 1 base removed from V and 3 bases from J, the gap between germline ends came to 12 bases. The CDR3 totals 15 residues.

V usage is TRBV18 and J usage is TRBJ2-3; perhaps TRBD1 as D (5 bases). V was clipped by 3 bases and J by 1 base, with 14 bases between them. The CDR3 consists of 16 residues. The germline CDR1 and CDR2 sequences are KGHSH and LQKENI. The CDR3 is CASSPLPGSGTDTQYF. The CDR3 DNA reads as TGTGCCAGCTCACCCCTCCCAGGGTCTGGCACAGATACGCAGTATTTT.

The chain recombines TRBV18 with TRBJ1-4; 8 bases match TRBD1. This CDR3 spans 13 amino acids. Germline loops: CDR1 KGHSH, CDR2 LQKENI. Trimming cost V 6 bases and J 6 bases; bases outside gene matches: 3. DNA for the CDR3: TGTGCCAGCTCCCAGGACAGGGATGAAAAACTGTTTTTT. Protein sequence: CASSQDRDEKLFF.

V is TRBV6-5 and J is TRBJ2-2, with 7 bases fitting TRBD2. The CDR3 loop spans 14 amino acids. V trimming: 6 bases; J trimming: 7 bases; junction bases outside the gene matches: 8. Germline V gene lookup returns CDR1 MNHEY and CDR2 SVGAGI. In DNA, the CDR3 is TGTGCCAGCAGACCTTTGGGAGGGGACGGGGAGCTGTTTTTT. Translated, it gives CASRPLGGDGELFF.

The rearrangement joins TRBV29-1 to TRBJ1-1; 8 bases fit TRBD1. Germline CDR1 is SQVTM and CDR2 is ANQGSEA. After removal of 1 base from V and 1 base from J, the junction contained 5 bases not matched to a gene. The CDR3 has 15 amino acids. The DNA for the CDR3 is TGCAGCGTTGAAGGTACAGGGGGTGCGAACACTGAAGCTTTCTTT. Protein: CSVEGTGGANTEAFF.

V gene TRBV28 combines with J gene TRBJ2-7; D remains ambiguous. CDR1 is MDHEN, CDR2 SYDVKM, per germline. This CDR3 spans 13 amino acids. Trimming pared 0 bases from V and 4 bases from J, leaving 7 bases between. The CDR3: CASSLWAGYEQYF. Written as DNA, the CDR3 is TGTGCCAGCAGTTTATGGGCAGGATACGAGCAGTACTTC. The full variable domain, its missing parts supplied by reference TRBV28 and TRBJ2-7, is DVKVTQSSRYLVKRTGEKVFLECVQDMDHENMFWYRQDPGLGLRLIYFSYDVKMKEKGDIPEGYSVSREKKERFSLILESASTNQTSMYLCASSLWAGYEQYFGPGTRLTVT.

The chain joins TRBV4-2 to TRBJ2-3, with 9 bases lining up with TRBD2. Germline V gene sequence: CDR1 LGHNA, CDR2 YNFKEQ. There are 19 residues in the CDR3. V trimming: 0 bases; J trimming: 1 base; junction bases outside the gene matches: 11. The CDR3 DNA reads TGTGCCAGCAGCCAAGATAGGACTAGCGCCCGCCGCGGCACAGATACGCAGTATTTT. It yields the protein CASSQDRTSARRGTDTQYF.

The chain employs TRBV20-1 and TRBJ2-1; D is perhaps TRBD1 (5 bases). The germline V and J ends were trimmed by 3 bases and 1 base, with 19 bases remaining between them. CDR1 is DFQATT, CDR2 SNEGSKA, per germline (reference sequence). The CDR3 is 17 amino acids. The CDR3 loop reads CSASRQVGLGSYNEQFF. CDR3 bases: TGCAGTGCTAGTAGGCAGGTGGGGCTGGGGTCCTACAATGAGCAGTTCTTC.

V gene TRBV3-1 (or the pseudogene TRBV3-2) combines with J gene TRBJ1-6; 8 bases are a match to TRBD1. V lost 4 bases, J lost 7 bases, and 6 bases stayed unmatched. CDR1 LGHDT and CDR2 YNNKEL come from the germline V gene (reference sequence). There are 15 residues in the CDR3. The CDR3 sequence: CASSLRTGLNSPLHF. The CDR3 nucleotides read TGTGCCAGCAGCCTGCGGACAGGGTTAAATTCACCCCTCCACTTT.